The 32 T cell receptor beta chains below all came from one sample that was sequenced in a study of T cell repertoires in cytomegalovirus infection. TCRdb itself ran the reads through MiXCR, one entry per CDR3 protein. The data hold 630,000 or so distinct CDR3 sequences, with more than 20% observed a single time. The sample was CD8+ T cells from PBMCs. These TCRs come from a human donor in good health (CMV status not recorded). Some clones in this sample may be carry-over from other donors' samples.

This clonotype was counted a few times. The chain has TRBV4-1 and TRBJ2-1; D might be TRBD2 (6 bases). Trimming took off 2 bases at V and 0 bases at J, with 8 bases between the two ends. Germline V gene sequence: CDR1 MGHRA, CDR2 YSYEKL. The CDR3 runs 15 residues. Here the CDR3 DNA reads TGCGCCAGCAGCCAACTAGCGAACTCCTACAATGAGCAGTTCTTC. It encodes CASSQLANSYNEQFF.

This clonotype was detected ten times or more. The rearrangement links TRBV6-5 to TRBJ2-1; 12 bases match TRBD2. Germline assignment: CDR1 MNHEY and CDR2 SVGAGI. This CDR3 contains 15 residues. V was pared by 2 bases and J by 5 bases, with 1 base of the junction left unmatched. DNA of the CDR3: TGTGCCAGCAGTTACGGACTAGCGGGGAACAATGAGCAGTTCTTC. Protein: CASSYGLAGNNEQFF.

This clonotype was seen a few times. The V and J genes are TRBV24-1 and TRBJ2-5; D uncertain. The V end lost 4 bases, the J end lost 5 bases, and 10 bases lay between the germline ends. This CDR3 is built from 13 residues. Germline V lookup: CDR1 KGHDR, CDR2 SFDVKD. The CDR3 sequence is CATSDPFTETQYF. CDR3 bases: TGTGCCACCAGTGACCCTTTTACGGAGACCCAGTACTTC.

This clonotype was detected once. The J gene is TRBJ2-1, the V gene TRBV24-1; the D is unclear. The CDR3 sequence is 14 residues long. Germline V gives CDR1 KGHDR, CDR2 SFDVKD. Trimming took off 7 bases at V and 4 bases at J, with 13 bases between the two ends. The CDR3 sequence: CATRPSAAYNEQFF. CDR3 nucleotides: TGTGCCACCAGGCCATCCGCAGCATACAATGAGCAGTTCTTC.

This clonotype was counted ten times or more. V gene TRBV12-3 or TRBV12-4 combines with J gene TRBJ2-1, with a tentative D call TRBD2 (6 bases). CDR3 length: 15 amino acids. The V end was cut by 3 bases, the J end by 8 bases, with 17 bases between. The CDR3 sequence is CASSFGIGLRDEQFF. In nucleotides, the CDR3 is TGTGCCAGCAGTTTTGGTATAGGACTAAGGGATGAGCAGTTCTTC.

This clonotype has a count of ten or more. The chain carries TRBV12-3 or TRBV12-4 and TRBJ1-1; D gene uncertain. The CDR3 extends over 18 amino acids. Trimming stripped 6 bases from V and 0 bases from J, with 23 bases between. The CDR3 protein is CASRNRMDRPFMNTEAFF. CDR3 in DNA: TGTGCCAGCAGAAACCGGATGGACCGCCCCTTCATGAACACTGAAGCTTTCTTT.

CDR3: CANGQGLYSNQPQHF. The CDR3 nucleotides are TGTGCCAACGGACAGGGGTTATATAGCAATCAGCCCCAGCATTTT. J is TRBJ1-5 and V is TRBV7-6, with 9 bases fitting TRBD1. V trimming: 10 bases; J trimming: 0 bases; junction bases outside the gene matches: 7. CDR3 length: 15 residues. From germline, CDR1 is SGHVS and CDR2 FNYEAQ.

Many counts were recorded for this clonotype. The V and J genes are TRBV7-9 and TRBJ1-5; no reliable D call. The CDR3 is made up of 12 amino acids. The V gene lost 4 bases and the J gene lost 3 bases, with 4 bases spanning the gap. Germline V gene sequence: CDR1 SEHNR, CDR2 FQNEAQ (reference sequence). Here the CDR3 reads CASSSDNQPQHF. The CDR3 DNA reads TGTGCCAGCAGCTCCGACAATCAGCCCCAGCATTTT.

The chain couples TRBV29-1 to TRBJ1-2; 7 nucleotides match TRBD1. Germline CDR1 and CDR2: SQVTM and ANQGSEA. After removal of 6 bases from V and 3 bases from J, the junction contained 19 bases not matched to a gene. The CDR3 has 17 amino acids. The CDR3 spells CSVPPMATGIGYYGYTF. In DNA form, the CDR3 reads TGCAGCGTCCCTCCAATGGCGACAGGGATAGGGTACTATGGCTACACCTTC.

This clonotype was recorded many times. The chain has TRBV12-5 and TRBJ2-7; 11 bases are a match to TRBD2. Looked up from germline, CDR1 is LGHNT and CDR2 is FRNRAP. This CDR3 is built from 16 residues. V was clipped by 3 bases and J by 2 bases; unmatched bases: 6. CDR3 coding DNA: TGTGCTAGTGGTTTCTCTCCTAGCGGGGGGACCTACGAGCAGTACTTC. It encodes CASGFSPSGGTYEQYF.

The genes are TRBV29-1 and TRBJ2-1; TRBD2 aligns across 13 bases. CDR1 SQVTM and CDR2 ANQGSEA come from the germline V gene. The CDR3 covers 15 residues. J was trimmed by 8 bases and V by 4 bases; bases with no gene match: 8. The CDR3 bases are TGCAGCGTTGTAAAACTAGCGGGGGGGCCCGATGAGCAGTTCTTC. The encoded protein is CSVVKLAGGPDEQFF.

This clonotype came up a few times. The CDR3 DNA reads as TGTGCCAGCAGTTACTCAGGGGGGGCCCATGAGCAGTTCTTC. Protein: CASSYSGGAHEQFF. The genes are TRBV6-5 and TRBJ2-1; D may be TRBD2 (7 bases). The CDR3 length is 14 residues. Germline CDR1 is MNHEY and CDR2 is SVGAGI. The V and J ends lost 0 bases and 8 bases respectively, with 11 bases between them.

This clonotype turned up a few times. The CDR3 sequence is CSAWSGWTDTQYF. The DNA for the CDR3 is TGCAGTGCTTGGAGTGGATGGACAGATACGCAGTATTTT. This chain connects TRBV20-1 to TRBJ2-3, with D hard to call. The CDR3 length is 13 residues. CDR1 is DFQATT and CDR2 is SNEGSKA in the germline V gene (reference sequence). Trimming took off 5 bases at V and 3 bases at J, with 12 bases between the two ends.

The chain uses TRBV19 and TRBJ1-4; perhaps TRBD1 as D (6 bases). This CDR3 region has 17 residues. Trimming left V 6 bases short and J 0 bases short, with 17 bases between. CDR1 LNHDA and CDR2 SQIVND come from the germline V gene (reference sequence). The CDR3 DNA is TGTGCCAGTAGGAACCTTGACAGGTCTACAACTAATGAAAAACTGTTTTTT. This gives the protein CASRNLDRSTTNEKLFF.

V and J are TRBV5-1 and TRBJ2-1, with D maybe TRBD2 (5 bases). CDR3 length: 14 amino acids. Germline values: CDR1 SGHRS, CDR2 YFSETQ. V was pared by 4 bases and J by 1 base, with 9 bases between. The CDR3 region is CASSGSGSYNEQFF. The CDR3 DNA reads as TGCGCCAGCAGCGGATCGGGGTCCTACAATGAGCAGTTCTTC.

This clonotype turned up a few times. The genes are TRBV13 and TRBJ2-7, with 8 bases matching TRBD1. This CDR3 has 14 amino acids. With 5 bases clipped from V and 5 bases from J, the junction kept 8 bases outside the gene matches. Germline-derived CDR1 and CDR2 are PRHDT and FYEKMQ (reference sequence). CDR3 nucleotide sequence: TGTGCCAGCAGCGCTCAGACAGGGGAAGACGAGCAGTACTTC. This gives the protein CASSAQTGEDEQYF.

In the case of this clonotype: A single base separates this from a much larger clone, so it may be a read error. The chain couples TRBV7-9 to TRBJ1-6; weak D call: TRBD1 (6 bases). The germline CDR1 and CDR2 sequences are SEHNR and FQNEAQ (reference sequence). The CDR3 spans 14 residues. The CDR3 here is CTSSPDRYNSPLHF. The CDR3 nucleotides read TGTACCAGCAGCCCGGACAGATATAATTCACCCCTCCACTTT. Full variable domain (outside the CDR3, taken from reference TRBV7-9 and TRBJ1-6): DTGVSQNPRHKITKRGQNVTFRCDPISEHNRLYWYRQTLGQGPEFLTYFQNEAQLEKSRLLSDRFSAERPKGSFSTLEIQRTEQGDSAMYLCTSSPDRYNSPLHFGNGTRLTVT.

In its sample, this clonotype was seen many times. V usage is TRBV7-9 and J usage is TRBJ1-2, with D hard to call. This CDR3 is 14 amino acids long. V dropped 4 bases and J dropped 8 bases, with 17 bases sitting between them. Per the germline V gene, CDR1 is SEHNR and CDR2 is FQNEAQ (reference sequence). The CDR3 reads CASSSYDLPGGYTF. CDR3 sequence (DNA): TGTGCCAGCAGCTCCTACGACCTCCCCGGGGGCTACACCTTC.

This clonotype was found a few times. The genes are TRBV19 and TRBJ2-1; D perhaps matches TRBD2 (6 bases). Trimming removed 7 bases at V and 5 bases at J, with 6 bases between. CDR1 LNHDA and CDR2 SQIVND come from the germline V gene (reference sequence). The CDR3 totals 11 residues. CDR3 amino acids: CASTGDNEQFF. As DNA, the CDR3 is TGTGCCAGTACGGGGGACAATGAGCAGTTCTTC.

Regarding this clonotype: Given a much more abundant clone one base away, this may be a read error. CDR3 loop: CAGSPPLVGGSTDTQYF. As DNA, the CDR3 is TGTGCCGGCAGCCCCCCCCTAGTCGGGGGCAGCACAGATACGCAGTATTTT. The rearrangement links TRBV7-6 to TRBJ2-3; tentatively, D is TRBD1 or TRBD2 (6 bases each). Germline CDR1 is SGHVS and CDR2 is FNYEAQ. This CDR3 contains 17 residues.

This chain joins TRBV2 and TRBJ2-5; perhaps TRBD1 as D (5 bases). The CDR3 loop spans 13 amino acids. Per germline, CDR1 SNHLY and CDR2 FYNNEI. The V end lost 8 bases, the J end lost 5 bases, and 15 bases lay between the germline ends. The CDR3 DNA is TGTGCCAGCTTGGGGCAGACTGTGGAGACCCAGTACTTC. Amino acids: CASLGQTVETQYF.

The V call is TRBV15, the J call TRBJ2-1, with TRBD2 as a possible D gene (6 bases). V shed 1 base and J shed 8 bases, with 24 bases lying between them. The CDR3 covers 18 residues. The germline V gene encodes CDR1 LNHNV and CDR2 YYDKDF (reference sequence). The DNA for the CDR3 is TGTGCCACCAGCAGAGTACGAGTAAGAGCGGGTTCAAGGGATGAGCAGTTCTTC. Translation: CATSRVRVRAGSRDEQFF.

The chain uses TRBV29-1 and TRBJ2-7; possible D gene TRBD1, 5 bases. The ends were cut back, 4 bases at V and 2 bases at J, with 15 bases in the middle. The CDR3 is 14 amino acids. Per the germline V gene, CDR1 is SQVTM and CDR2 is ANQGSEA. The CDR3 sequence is CSVAPPGLTYEQYF. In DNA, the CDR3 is TGCAGCGTTGCACCGCCAGGGCTAACCTACGAGCAGTACTTC.

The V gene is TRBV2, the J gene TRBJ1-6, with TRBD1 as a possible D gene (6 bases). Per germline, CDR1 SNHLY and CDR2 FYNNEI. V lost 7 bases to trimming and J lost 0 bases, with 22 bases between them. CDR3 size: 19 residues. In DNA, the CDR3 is TGTGCCAGCAATTTTGACAGGATGGGAGAGAGCTCCTATAATTCACCCCTCCACTTT. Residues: CASNFDRMGESSYNSPLHF.

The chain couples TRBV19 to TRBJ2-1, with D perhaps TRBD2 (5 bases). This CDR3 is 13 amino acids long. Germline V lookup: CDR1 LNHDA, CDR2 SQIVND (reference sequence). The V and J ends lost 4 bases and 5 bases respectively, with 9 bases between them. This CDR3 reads CASSRPGNNEQFF. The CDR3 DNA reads TGTGCCAGTAGTAGGCCGGGGAACAATGAGCAGTTCTTC.

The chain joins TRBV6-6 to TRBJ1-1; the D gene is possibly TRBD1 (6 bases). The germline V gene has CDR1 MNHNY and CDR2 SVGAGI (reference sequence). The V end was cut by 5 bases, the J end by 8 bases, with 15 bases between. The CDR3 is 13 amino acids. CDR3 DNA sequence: TGTGCCAGCAGTGCCGGAACAGGGCTAGAAGCTTTCTTT. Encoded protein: CASSAGTGLEAFF.

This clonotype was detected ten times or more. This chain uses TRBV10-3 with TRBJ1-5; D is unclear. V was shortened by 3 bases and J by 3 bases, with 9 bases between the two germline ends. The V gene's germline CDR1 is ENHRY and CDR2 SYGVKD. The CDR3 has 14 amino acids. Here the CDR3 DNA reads TGTGCCATCAGTGAAACAGACTCCAATCAGCCCCAGCATTTT. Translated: CAISETDSNQPQHF.

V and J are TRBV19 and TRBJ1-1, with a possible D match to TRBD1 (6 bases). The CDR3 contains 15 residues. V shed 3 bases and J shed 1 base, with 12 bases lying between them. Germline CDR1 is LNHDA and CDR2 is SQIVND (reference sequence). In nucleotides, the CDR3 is TGTGCCAGTAGTATGGGACATCCTCGGAACACTGAAGCTTTCTTT. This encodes CASSMGHPRNTEAFF. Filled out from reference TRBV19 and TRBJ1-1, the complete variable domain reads DGGITQSPKYLFRKEGQNVTLSCEQNLNHDAMYWYRQDPGQGLRLIYYSQIVNDFQKGDIAEGYSVSREKKESFPLTVTSAQKNPTAFYLCASSMGHPRNTEAFFGQGTRLTVV.

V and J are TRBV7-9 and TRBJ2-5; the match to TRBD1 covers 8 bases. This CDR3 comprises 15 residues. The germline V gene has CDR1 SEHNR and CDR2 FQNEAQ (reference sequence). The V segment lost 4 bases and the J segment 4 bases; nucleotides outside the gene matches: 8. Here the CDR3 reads CASSWVVRGRETQYF. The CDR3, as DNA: TGTGCCAGCAGCTGGGTGGTCAGGGGGCGAGAGACCCAGTACTTC.

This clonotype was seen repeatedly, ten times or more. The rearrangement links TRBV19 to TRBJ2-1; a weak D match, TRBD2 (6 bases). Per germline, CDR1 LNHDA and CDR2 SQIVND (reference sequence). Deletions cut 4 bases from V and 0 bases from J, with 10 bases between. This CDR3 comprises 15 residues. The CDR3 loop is CASSTGTPSYNEQFF. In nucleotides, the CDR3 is TGTGCCAGTAGTACCGGGACTCCCTCCTACAATGAGCAGTTCTTC.

The CDR3: CASRTAGPQETQYF. CDR3 nucleotides: TGCGCCAGCAGAACCGCGGGACCACAAGAGACCCAGTACTTC. This chain uses TRBV10-2 with TRBJ2-5, with a tentative D call TRBD2 (6 bases). Germline V CDR1 and CDR2: WSHSY, SAAADI. V shed 6 bases and J shed 2 bases, with 13 bases lying between them. There are 14 residues in the CDR3.

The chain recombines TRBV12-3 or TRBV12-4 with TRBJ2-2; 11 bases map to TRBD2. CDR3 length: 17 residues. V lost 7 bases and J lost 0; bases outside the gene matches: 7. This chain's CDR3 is CASTQLAGGPNTGELFF. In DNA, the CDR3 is TGTGCCAGCACCCAGCTAGCGGGGGGCCCGAACACCGGGGAGCTGTTTTTT.